This passage covers 23 T cell receptor beta chains from one sample sequenced in a study of CD8+CD57+ T cells in acquired aplastic anemia (dated by TCRdb to the late 2010s). The instrument given in TCRdb is Illumina HiSeq 2000. Profiling of TCR beta VDJ combinations and CDR3 sequences used genomic DNA as the template. TCRdb redid the processing of the public reads, applying fastp at Q25 and MiXCR, and retained in-frame beta chains. Each entry is one CDR3 protein sequence, shown with its most common DNA and genes. The sample includes roughly 250,000 distinct CDR3 sequences, with approximately 45% observed a single time. The top ten constitute roughly 8% of the sample. Flow cytometry had shown CD8+CD57+ cell expansion in the patients selected for sequencing. Sample: sorted CD4+, CD8+, or CD8+CD57+ T cells (not recorded which) from PBMCs. These receptors all stem from a human donor with aplastic anemia.

The chain has TRBV24-1 and TRBJ1-5; D may be TRBD1 (5 bases). The V end was cut by 3 bases, the J end by 1 base, with 12 bases between. Germline-derived CDR1 and CDR2 are KGHDR and SFDVKD. The CDR3 has 16 residues. CDR3 sequence (DNA): TGTGCCACCAGTGATACTCAGGGTTTGAGCAATCAGCCCCAGCATTTT. Amino acid sequence: CATSDTQGLSNQPQHF.

J is TRBJ1-3 and V is TRBV20-1; 9 bases agree with TRBD1. The CDR3 length is 13 residues. Trimming removed 5 bases from V and 7 bases from J; junction bases left unmatched: 6. Germline V gene data show CDR1 as DFQATT and CDR2 as SNEGSKA (reference sequence). The CDR3 coding sequence is TGCAGTGCTTTAGCGGGACAGGGTAACACCATATATTTT. Its translation: CSALAGQGNTIYF.

J is TRBJ1-2 and V is TRBV2; D is perhaps TRBD1 (5 bases). V gave up 11 bases and J gave up 8 bases, with 15 bases separating them. Germline CDR1 reads SNHLY; CDR2 reads FYNNEI. This CDR3 comprises 11 residues. The CDR3 protein is CASQEGYGYTF. The CDR3 DNA follows: TGTGCCTCACAGGAGGGCTACGGCTACACCTTC.

This clonotype was picked up many times. This chain connects TRBV20-1 to TRBJ2-2; 8 nucleotides match TRBD1. Germline V lookup: CDR1 DFQATT, CDR2 SNEGSKA (reference sequence). V gave up 6 bases and J gave up 0 bases; unmatched junction bases: 6. The CDR3 extends over 15 amino acids. The CDR3: CSAQPGQANTGELFF. CDR3 DNA: TGCAGTGCACAACCGGGACAGGCGAACACCGGGGAGCTGTTTTTT.

This clonotype was observed many times. V and J are TRBV29-1 and TRBJ2-1; TRBD1 aligns across 11 bases. After removal of 7 bases from V and 8 bases from J, the junction contained 7 bases not matched to a gene. The CDR3 totals 13 residues. In germline, CDR1 is SQVTM, CDR2 ANQGSEA. The DNA of the CDR3 is TGCAGCGGGGAGGACAGGGGGCAATATGAGCAGTTCTTC. This encodes CSGEDRGQYEQFF.

V gene TRBV19 combines with J gene TRBJ2-5, with 11 bases identical to TRBD1. Germline values: CDR1 LNHDA, CDR2 SQIVND (reference sequence). Trimming cost V 3 bases and J 5 bases; bases outside gene matches: 5. CDR3 length: 15 residues. The CDR3 region is CASSIGTGGRETQYF. CDR3 nucleotide sequence: TGTGCCAGTAGTATCGGGACAGGGGGACGCGAGACCCAGTACTTC.

DNA of the CDR3: TGTGCCAGCAGTTTAAGGTCCGCGGCCCAAGAGACCCAGTACTTC. Translated: CASSLRSAAQETQYF. This chain joins TRBV27 and TRBJ2-5; the D is unclear. Germline CDR1 reads MNHEY; CDR2 reads SMNVEV (reference sequence). V lost 2 bases, J lost 1 base, and 11 bases lay in between. CDR3 size: 15 residues.

About this clonotype itself: Mismatch with germline at one junction end may stem from a read error. The chain carries TRBV2 and TRBJ1-2, with a possible D match to TRBD1 (6 bases). There are 14 residues in the CDR3. Germline V gives CDR1 SNHLY, CDR2 FYNNEI. CDR3: CASGDGGLDYGCTF. The DNA for the CDR3 is TGTGCCAGCGGGGACGGGGGCTTGGACTATGGCTGCACCTTC.

The rearrangement links TRBV9 to TRBJ1-6; D ambiguous. V lost 0 bases and J 9 bases, leaving 10 bases between the germline ends. Germline CDR1 SGDLS, CDR2 YYNGEE. The CDR3 is 14 amino acids. CDR3 sequence (DNA): TGTGCCAGCAGCGTAGGGGTTCCTGGTTCACCCCTCCACTTT. Its protein is CASSVGVPGSPLHF.

This clonotype occurred many times. The chain couples TRBV10-3 to TRBJ2-5; a weak D match, TRBD2 (6 bases). The CDR3 runs 17 residues. V shed 3 bases and J shed 2 bases, with 19 bases lying between them. From germline, CDR1 is ENHRY and CDR2 SYGVKD. In nucleotides, the CDR3 is TGTGCCATCAGTGACCCCCCTCGGTCGGGACTGCAAGAGACCCAGTACTTC. Amino acids: CAISDPPRSGLQETQYF.

The genes are TRBV7-9 and TRBJ1-1; tentative D call: TRBD1 (5 bases). Germline V gene data show CDR1 as SEHNR and CDR2 as FQNEAQ (reference sequence). The CDR3 is 14 residues long. Trimming took 6 bases from V and 0 from J, leaving 11 bases between them. CDR3 protein: CASRSGAVNTEAFF. In DNA form, the CDR3 reads TGTGCCAGCAGATCCGGGGCCGTGAACACTGAAGCTTTCTTT. The entire variable domain, with the rest obtained from reference TRBV7-9 and TRBJ1-1, is as follows: DTGVSQNPRHKITKRGQNVTFRCDPISEHNRLYWYRQTLGQGPEFLTYFQNEAQLEKSRLLSDRFSAERPKGSFSTLEIQRTEQGDSAMYLCASRSGAVNTEAFFGQGTRLTVV.

A remark on this clonotype: A read error may explain this, as a much larger clone is one base away. The V gene is TRBV20-1, the J gene TRBJ1-4, with 7 bases lining up with TRBD1. Germline CDR1 DFQATT, CDR2 SNEGSKA (reference sequence). The CDR3 extends over 15 amino acids. CDR3 residues: CSANDRDQTNEKLSF. The CDR3 nucleotides are TGCAGTGCTAATGACAGGGACCAAACTAATGAAAAACTGTCTTTT.

J is TRBJ2-3 and V is TRBV11-3; possible D gene TRBD1, 6 bases. The CDR3 totals 18 residues. The ends were cut back, 5 bases at V and 0 bases at J, with 21 bases in the middle. The germline gives CDR1 SGHNT, CDR2 YENEEA. In nucleotides, the CDR3 is TGTGCCAGCAGCCAGGATCAGGGGTACTGGCCAAGCACAGATACGCAGTATTTT. This gives the protein CASSQDQGYWPSTDTQYF.

V usage is TRBV29-1 and J usage is TRBJ2-1; 14 bases fit TRBD2. The CDR3 has 17 residues. The germline V gene encodes CDR1 SQVTM and CDR2 ANQGSEA. The V segment lost 1 base and the J segment 6 bases; nucleotides outside the gene matches: 8. The CDR3 DNA reads TGCAGCGTTGAAGGACGGGGACTAGCGGGGGAACCCAATGAGCAGTTCTTC. It is translated as CSVEGRGLAGEPNEQFF.

V is TRBV7-2 and J is TRBJ2-3; 7 nucleotides agree with TRBD2. The germline CDR1 and CDR2 sequences are SGHTA and FQGNSA. V was pared by 1 base and J by 0 bases, with 7 bases of the junction left unmatched. The CDR3 is 17 amino acids. As DNA, the CDR3 is TGTGCCAGCAGCTTAGGTGGGAGGGTCAGAAGCACAGATACGCAGTATTTT. Translating gives CASSLGGRVRSTDTQYF.

This clonotype was counted many times. The chain links TRBV12-5 to TRBJ1-6, with 10 positions matching TRBD1. Trimming at V came to 2 bases and at J to 10 bases, leaving 17 bases not matched to a gene. CDR1 LGHNT and CDR2 FRNRAP come from the germline V gene. The CDR3 is made up of 19 amino acids. The chain's CDR3 is CASGLLQRAGQGFVSPLHF. The CDR3 region has the DNA TGTGCTAGTGGTTTGCTCCAACGCGCGGGACAGGGGTTCGTATCACCCCTCCACTTT.

The chain employs TRBV5-1 and TRBJ1-2; D is undetermined. The CDR3 consists of 12 residues. With 3 bases removed from V and 8 bases from J, the gap between germline ends came to 11 bases. Per the germline V gene, CDR1 is SGHRS and CDR2 is YFSETQ. The CDR3 is CASSSQRGGYTF. Written as DNA, the CDR3 is TGCGCCAGCAGCTCTCAGCGGGGAGGCTACACCTTC.

The chain employs TRBV12-3 or TRBV12-4 and TRBJ2-3; D uncertain. V lost 1 base and J 11 bases, leaving 13 bases between the germline ends. The CDR3 covers 13 residues. The CDR3: CASSLGWLDEQYF. CDR3 nucleotides: TGTGCCAGCAGTTTAGGCTGGTTGGATGAGCAGTATTTT.

As regards this clonotype: The junction departs from the called germline gene at one end, perhaps through a read error. The DNA of the CDR3 is TGTGCCAGTACCTCACGGGGACCCCTGAACACTGGAGCTTTCTTT. This gives the protein CASTSRGPLNTGAFF. The V call is TRBV19, the J call TRBJ1-1, with D tentatively TRBD1 (5 bases). The CDR3 consists of 15 residues. Looked up from germline, CDR1 is LNHDA and CDR2 is SQIVND (reference sequence).

Turning to this clonotype: This CDR3 is missing its conserved last phenylalanine or tryptophan, likely due to a read error. Because the CDR3's place on the DNA is in doubt, the DNA is left out and the CDR3 is given as listed by TCRdb. V gene TRBV7-3 combines with J gene TRBJ1-3; the D call in the table, TRBD1, was not verified against the DNA. The length of the CDR3 is 10 amino acids, counting both ends. CDR1 and CDR2 from the germline V gene are SGHTA and FQGTGA. CDR3 amino acids: CASSPSQGYT.

The V and J genes are TRBV5-1 and TRBJ2-1; D perhaps matches TRBD1 (7 bases). The CDR3 is 13 amino acids. V gave up 5 bases and J gave up 9 bases, with 15 bases separating them. Germline CDR1 and CDR2: SGHRS and YFSETQ. The CDR3: CASRGTEGAEQFF. CDR3 DNA sequence: TGCGCCAGCAGAGGGACGGAGGGGGCTGAGCAGTTCTTC.

The rearrangement uses TRBV2 and TRBJ2-7; TRBD1 matches at 7 bases. V was clipped by 5 bases and J by 0 bases; unmatched bases: 4. Germline loops: CDR1 SNHLY, CDR2 FYNNEI. The CDR3 loop spans 14 amino acids. In DNA, the CDR3 is TGTGCCAGCAGTTCGACAGGGCTCTCCTACGAGCAGTACTTC. Translation gives CASSSTGLSYEQYF.

The rearrangement joins TRBV4-2 to TRBJ2-5; 9 nucleotides align to TRBD2. Germline V gives CDR1 LGHNA, CDR2 YNFKEQ. V gave up 2 bases and J gave up 2 bases; unmatched junction bases: 3. The CDR3 runs to 15 residues. The CDR3 coding sequence is TGTGCCAGCAGCCAACCCACTAGCGGGCAAGAGACCCAGTACTTC. Translation gives CASSQPTSGQETQYF.